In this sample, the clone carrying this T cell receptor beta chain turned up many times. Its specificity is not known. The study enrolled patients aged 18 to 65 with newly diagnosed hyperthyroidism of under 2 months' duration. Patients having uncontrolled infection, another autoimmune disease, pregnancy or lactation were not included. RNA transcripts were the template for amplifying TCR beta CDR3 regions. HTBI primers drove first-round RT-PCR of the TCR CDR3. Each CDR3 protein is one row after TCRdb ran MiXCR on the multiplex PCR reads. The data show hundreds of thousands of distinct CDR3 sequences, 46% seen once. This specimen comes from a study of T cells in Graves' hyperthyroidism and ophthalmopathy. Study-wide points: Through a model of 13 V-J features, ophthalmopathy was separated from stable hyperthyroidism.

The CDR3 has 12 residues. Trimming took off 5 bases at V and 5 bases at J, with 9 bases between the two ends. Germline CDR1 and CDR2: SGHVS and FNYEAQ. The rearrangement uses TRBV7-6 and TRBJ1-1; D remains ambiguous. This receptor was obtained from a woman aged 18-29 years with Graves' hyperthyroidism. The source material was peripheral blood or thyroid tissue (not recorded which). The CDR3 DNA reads TGTGCCAGCAGCAAAGGTACGACTGAAGCTTTCTTT. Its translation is CASSKGTTEAFF.